The source of this TCR beta chain is a study of shared clonotypes between healthy human individuals. Study-level findings and limits: An anticipated effect of sequencing depth on clonotype sharing among donors was recognized. Non-shared clonotypes had lower generation probabilities than clonotypes shared by all four sorted-subset donors.

Generated by immunoSEQ multiplex PCR, the TCRdb table keeps only in-frame clones and is missing some. This sample has approximately 1,000,000 clones, with 60% to 85% found just once. Per the germline V gene, CDR1 is SEHNR and CDR2 is FQNEAQ (reference sequence). This CDR3 region has 15 residues. With 1 base removed from V and 5 bases from J, the gap between germline ends came to 13 bases. Points on this clone: The antigen is unknown.

The V gene is TRBV7-9, the J gene TRBJ2-3; D gene uncertain. Sequences were obtained from memory CD4+ T cells from PBMCs. Specified subset: CD45RA-negative fraction. The sequence was obtained from a young man in good health. Some clones in this sample may be carry-over from other donors' samples. The CDR3 bases are TGTGCCAGCAGCTTAGTACTAACATCTGGAGATACGCAGTATTTT. Its translation: CASSLVLTSGDTQYF.